These 6 T cell receptor beta chains originate from one sample sequenced in a study of OX40 agonist ivuxolimab in advanced cancers. Here immunoSEQ multiplex PCR was the method, and the copy in TCRdb shows in-frame clones only, minus some. The sample yields 90,000 to 150,000 clones, roughly nine tenths seen once. Material: CD4+ or CD8+ T cells sorted from blood, obtained in a trial of the OX40 agonist ivuxolimab. All receptors derive from an adult with an advanced solid tumor such as melanoma, head and neck, liver or kidney cancer.

The CDR3 sequence is CASSLGDRDGYTF. CDR3 in DNA: TGTGCCAGCAGTTTAGGGGACAGGGATGGCTACACCTTC. The rearrangement links TRBV28 to TRBJ1-2; 9 bases match TRBD1. CDR1 and CDR2 from the germline V gene are MDHEN and SYDVKM. The junction had 1 base not matched to a gene; V was cut back by 2 bases and J by 6 bases. The CDR3 loop spans 13 amino acids.

The CDR3 is CASSPVEEPGNTEAFF. The CDR3 coding sequence is TGTGCCAGCTCACCCGTCGAAGAACCGGGGAACACTGAAGCTTTCTTT. J is TRBJ1-1 and V is TRBV18; D not resolved. The germline CDR1 and CDR2 sequences are KGHSH and LQKENI. Trimming left V 3 bases short and J 1 base short, with 15 bases between. CDR3 size: 16 residues.

The V and J genes are TRBV7-4 and TRBJ1-1; 9 bases are a match to TRBD1. The CDR3 totals 15 residues. With V trimmed by 5 bases and J by 10 bases, 14 bases remained unmatched. The germline CDR1 and CDR2 sequences are SGHVT and SQSDAQ. CDR3 in DNA: TGTGCCAGCAGCACGACACAGGGGGCATACGCTGGAGCTTTCTTT. It codes for CASSTTQGAYAGAFF. Complete variable domain (other parts from reference TRBV7-4 and TRBJ1-1): GAGVSQSPRYKVAKRGRDVALRCDSISGHVTLYWYRQTLGQGSEVLTYSQSDAQRDKSGRPSGRFSAERPERSVSTLKIQRTEQGDSAVYLCASSTTQGAYAGAFFGQGTRLTVV.

J is TRBJ2-4 and V is TRBV15; 10 nucleotides align to TRBD1. The CDR3 extends over 19 amino acids. CDR1 LNHNV and CDR2 YYDKDF come from the germline V gene (reference sequence). J lost 7 bases, V lost 0 bases, and 15 bases had no gene match. The CDR3 nucleotides read TGTGCCACCAGCAGAGAGAACATTGGGGACAGGGGATTAAAGAACATTCAGTACTTC. Its protein is CATSRENIGDRGLKNIQYF.

The CDR3 DNA is TGTGCCAGCAGTGGAGTGGGTAACGAAAAACTGTTTTTT. Translation gives CASSGVGNEKLFF. V is TRBV27 and J is TRBJ1-4, with no clear D. Germline-derived CDR1 and CDR2 are MNHEY and SMNVEV (reference sequence). V was cut by 5 bases and J by 8 bases, with 12 bases left in between. The length of the CDR3 is 13 residues.

V is TRBV5-1 and J is TRBJ2-6; perhaps TRBD1 as D (6 bases). V was pared by 2 bases and J by 2 bases, with 17 bases between. The CDR3 runs 18 residues. Germline CDR1 is SGHRS and CDR2 is YFSETQ. The CDR3 protein is CASSLQTGQPTGANVLTF. The CDR3 bases are TGCGCCAGCAGCTTACAGACCGGACAGCCTACTGGGGCCAACGTCCTGACTTTC.